A single sample is the source of the 21 T cell receptor beta chains below, sequenced in a study of CD8+ T cells in alopecia areata. cDNA prepared by RNA extraction and subsequent reverse transcription served as the template for sequencing. Clones were sequenced by immunoSEQ multiplex PCR, and TCRdb holds only the in-frame ones, with some missing. The sample lists 150,000 to 200,000 clones, 59% occurring once. The sequenced sample was CD4+ T cells sorted from blood, obtained at week 0. The source is a human donor with alopecia areata.

V usage is TRBV30 and J usage is TRBJ1-2; no firm D call. CDR1 and CDR2 (germline): GTSNPN, SVGIG (reference sequence). The CDR3 is made up of 12 amino acids. V lost 6 bases and J lost 3, with 11 bases in between. CDR3 DNA: TGTGCCTGTGTAAGGGATTACTATGGCTACACCTTC. Translating it yields CACVRDYYGYTF.

The V gene is TRBV29-1, the J gene TRBJ1-2; D is uncertain. The CDR3 has 9 residues. Trimming stripped 3 bases from V and 7 bases from J, with 3 bases between. From germline, CDR1 is SQVTM and CDR2 ANQGSEA. DNA of the CDR3: TGCAGCGTTGATGTTGGCTACACCTTC. This codes for CSVDVGYTF.

This sequence joins TRBV2 and TRBJ1-5; no clear D gene. Germline V gene sequence: CDR1 SNHLY, CDR2 FYNNEI. V lost 6 bases and J lost 7, with 16 bases in between. The CDR3 extends over 14 amino acids. CDR3 residues: CASRGRVDGQPQHF. CDR3 bases: TGTGCCAGCAGGGGAAGGGTCGACGGGCAGCCCCAGCATTTT.

The rearrangement uses TRBV7-9 and TRBJ2-7, with TRBD2 identical over 7 bases. From germline, CDR1 is SEHNR and CDR2 FQNEAQ (reference sequence). The CDR3 spans 15 residues. J gave up 1 base and V 3 bases, and 6 bases lay outside the gene matches. The CDR3 nucleotides read TGTGCCAGCAGCTTTCGGGGGGATGGATCCTACGAGCAGTACTTC. Protein sequence: CASSFRGDGSYEQYF.

The rearrangement uses TRBV5-1 and TRBJ1-2; tentative D call: TRBD1 (5 bases). Germline CDR1 and CDR2: SGHRS and YFSETQ. The CDR3 sequence is 14 residues long. The V end lost 6 bases, the J end lost 7 bases, and 19 bases lay between the germline ends. The CDR3 DNA follows: TGCGCCAGCAACCCCGGGGCTGATTTGGGTGGCTACACCTTC. It yields the protein CASNPGADLGGYTF.

A remark on this clone: A junction boundary mismatches the germline segment, possibly from a read error. The chain couples TRBV5-1 to TRBJ1-2, with D hard to call. This CDR3 has 15 amino acids. Germline V gene data show CDR1 as SGHRS and CDR2 as YFSETQ. CDR3 residues: CASSLVAGRSYGYTF. The CDR3 DNA follows: TGTGCCAGCAGCTTGGTGGCCGGAAGAAGCTATGGCTACACCTTC.

V gene TRBV5-1 combines with J gene TRBJ2-5; D not resolved. Trimming left V 0 bases short and J 5 bases short, with 8 bases between. There are 13 residues in the CDR3. The germline V gene has CDR1 SGHRS and CDR2 YFSETQ. The CDR3 region is CASSLGPKETQYF. The CDR3, as DNA: TGCGCCAGCAGCTTGGGACCGAAGGAGACCCAGTACTTC.

The chain employs TRBV29-1 and TRBJ1-4; a possible D gene is TRBD1 (5 bases). The CDR3 extends over 16 amino acids. The V gene's germline CDR1 is SQVTM and CDR2 ANQGSEA. Trimming left V 0 bases short and J 0 bases short, with 11 bases between. The CDR3 reads CSVEDTGAATNEKLFF. As DNA, the CDR3 is TGCAGCGTTGAAGATACTGGGGCTGCAACTAATGAAAAACTGTTTTTT.

This rearrangement joins TRBV7-9 to TRBJ1-4; D remains ambiguous. Germline assignment: CDR1 SEHNR and CDR2 FQNEAQ (reference sequence). The CDR3 covers 13 residues. V gave up 4 bases and J gave up 8 bases, with 11 bases separating them. CDR3 region: CASSSLAREKLFF. The CDR3 nucleotides are TGTGCCAGCAGCTCACTCGCCCGGGAAAAACTGTTTTTT. Full variable domain (remainder filled in from reference TRBV7-9 and TRBJ1-4): DTGVSQNPRHKITKRGQNVTFRCDPISEHNRLYWYRQTLGQGPEFLTYFQNEAQLEKSRLLSDRFSAERPKGSFSTLEIQRTEQGDSAMYLCASSSLAREKLFFGSGTQLSVL.

The chain employs TRBV5-1 and TRBJ1-2, with unresolved D. This CDR3 contains 13 residues. Per the germline V gene, CDR1 is SGHRS and CDR2 is YFSETQ. Trimming stripped 2 bases from V and 8 bases from J, with 13 bases between. This CDR3 is CASSLQQSGGYTF. CDR3 in DNA: TGCGCCAGCAGCTTACAACAAAGTGGGGGCTACACCTTC. Looking up the rest from reference TRBV5-1 and TRBJ1-2 gives the full variable domain: KAGVTQTPRYLIKTRGQQVTLSCSPISGHRSVSWYQQTPGQGLQFLFEYFSETQRNKGNFPGRFSGRQFSNSRSEMNVSTLELGDSALYLCASSLQQSGGYTFGSGTRLTVV.

The rearrangement joins TRBV7-9 to TRBJ2-4; D is tentatively TRBD1 or TRBD2 (5 bases each). Germline CDR1 SEHNR, CDR2 FQNEAQ (reference sequence). The CDR3 is made up of 12 amino acids. Deletions cut 5 bases from V and 7 bases from J, with 9 bases between. CDR3 bases: TGTGCCAGCAGCGGGACGTCCAACATTCAGTACTTC. This gives the protein CASSGTSNIQYF. Variable domain in full (rest from reference TRBV7-9 and TRBJ2-4): DTGVSQNPRHKITKRGQNVTFRCDPISEHNRLYWYRQTLGQGPEFLTYFQNEAQLEKSRLLSDRFSAERPKGSFSTLEIQRTEQGDSAMYLCASSGTSNIQYFGAGTRLSVL.

The gene calls are TRBV15 and TRBJ2-7; 7 positions match TRBD1. This CDR3 is built from 14 residues. The V gene end was trimmed by 4 bases and the J gene end by 2 bases; junction bases not matched to a gene: 5. Germline CDR1 and CDR2: LNHNV and YYDKDF (reference sequence). The CDR3 protein is CATSTRQGTYEQYF. The CDR3, as DNA: TGTGCCACCAGCACCCGACAGGGAACCTACGAGCAGTACTTC.

This clone turned up a few times. This chain connects TRBV2 to TRBJ1-2, with D uncertain. The CDR3 spans 13 residues. The ends were cut back, 9 bases at V and 3 bases at J, with 14 bases in the middle. Per the germline V gene, CDR1 is SNHLY and CDR2 is FYNNEI. The DNA of the CDR3 is TGTGCCAGGCAGAAGGGAAAGGACTATGGCTACACCTTC. This sequence encodes CARQKGKDYGYTF. Combining the CDR3 with reference TRBV2 and TRBJ1-2 gives the whole variable domain EPEVTQTPSHQVTQMGQEVILRCVPISNHLYFYWYRQILGQKVEFLVSFYNNEISEKSEIFDDQFSVERPDGSNFTLKIRSTKLEDSAMYFCARQKGKDYGYTFGSGTRLTVV.

The chain combines TRBV19 with TRBJ1-3, with D maybe TRBD1 (5 bases). The germline gives CDR1 LNHDA, CDR2 SQIVND (reference sequence). V lost 1 base to trimming and J lost 0 bases, with 7 bases between them. The CDR3 totals 15 residues. The CDR3 DNA follows: TGTGCCAGTAGTATAGGACAGATCTCTGGAAACACCATATATTTT. It is translated as CASSIGQISGNTIYF.

V gene TRBV2 combines with J gene TRBJ1-2; TRBD1 matches 7 bases. In germline, CDR1 is SNHLY, CDR2 FYNNEI. This CDR3 has 14 amino acids. V trimming: 3 bases; J trimming: 4 bases; junction bases outside the gene matches: 5. CDR3 DNA sequence: TGTGCCAGCAGTGATGACAGGGTGATCTATGGCTACACCTTC. Translated: CASSDDRVIYGYTF.

This chain joins TRBV1 and TRBJ2-1. TRBV1 is classified as a pseudogene. The CDR3 is 9 amino acids. The CDR3 DNA reads TGCACCAGCAGCCGGGAGCAGTTCTTC. It translates to CTSSREQFF.

The gene calls are TRBV11-1 and TRBJ1-2; D gene unclear. The V end lost 2 bases, the J end lost 2 bases, and 9 bases lay between the germline ends. The CDR3 runs to 14 residues. CDR1 and CDR2 from the germline V gene are SGHAT and FQDESV (reference sequence). CDR3: CASSLPVGNYGYTF. The CDR3 coding sequence is TGTGCCAGCAGCTTACCAGTGGGCAACTATGGCTACACCTTC.

The rearrangement links TRBV5-1 to TRBJ1-1; D remains unclear. The germline V gene encodes CDR1 SGHRS and CDR2 YFSETQ. The CDR3 totals 16 residues. V was cut by 3 bases and J by 1 base, with 16 bases left in between. The CDR3 DNA follows: TGCGCCAGCAGCTCAAACACCAGGACTCCGAACACTGAAGCTTTCTTT. Translated, it gives CASSSNTRTPNTEAFF.

The V call is TRBV7-8, the J call TRBJ2-7; 7 bases agree with TRBD2. The J segment lost 3 bases and the V segment lost 4 bases, leaving 3 bases of the junction unmatched. Germline CDR1 reads SGHVS; CDR2 reads FQNEAQ. The CDR3 contains 13 residues. CDR3 nucleotide sequence: TGTGCCAGCAGCTCCCGGGGGGACTACGAGCAGTACTTC. Its translation is CASSSRGDYEQYF.

This clone turned up a few times. This chain joins TRBV6-1 and TRBJ1-5; 8 bases map to TRBD1. J gave up 7 bases and V 4 bases, and 6 bases lay outside the gene matches. CDR3 length equals 14 residues. CDR1 MNHNS and CDR2 SASEGT come from the germline V gene. The CDR3 loop reads CASSGSGGRQPQHF. The CDR3 DNA is TGTGCCAGCAGTGGATCAGGGGGCCGGCAGCCCCAGCATTTT.

The chain combines TRBV4-1 with TRBJ2-5; D is ambiguous. The germline CDR1 and CDR2 sequences are MGHRA and YSYEKL. This CDR3 spans 15 amino acids. V was shortened by 0 bases and J by 5 bases, with 13 bases between the two germline ends. CDR3 sequence (DNA): TGCGCCAGCAGCCAAGAAAGTGGGGTCGGGGAGACCCAGTACTTC. Translating it yields CASSQESGVGETQYF.